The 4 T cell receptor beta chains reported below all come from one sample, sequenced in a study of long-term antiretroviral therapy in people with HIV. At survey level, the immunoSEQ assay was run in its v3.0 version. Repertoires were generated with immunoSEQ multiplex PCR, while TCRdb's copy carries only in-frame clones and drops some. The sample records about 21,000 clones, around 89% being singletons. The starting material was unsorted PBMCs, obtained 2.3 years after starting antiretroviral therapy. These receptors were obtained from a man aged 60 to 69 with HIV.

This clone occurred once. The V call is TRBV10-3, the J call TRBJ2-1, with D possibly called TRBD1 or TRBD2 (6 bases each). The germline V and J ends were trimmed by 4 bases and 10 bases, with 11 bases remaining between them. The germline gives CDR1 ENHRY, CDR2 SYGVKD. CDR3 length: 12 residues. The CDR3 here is CAISVGAGEQFF. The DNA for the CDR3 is TGTGCCATCAGTGTGGGGGCGGGAGAGCAGTTCTTC.

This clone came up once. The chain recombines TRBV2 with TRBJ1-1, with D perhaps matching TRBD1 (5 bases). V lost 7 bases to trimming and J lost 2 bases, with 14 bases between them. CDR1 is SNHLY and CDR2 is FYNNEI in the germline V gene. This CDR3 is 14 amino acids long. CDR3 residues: CASTLGGANTEAFF. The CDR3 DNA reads TGTGCCAGCACTTTGGGGGGAGCTAACACTGAAGCTTTCTTT.

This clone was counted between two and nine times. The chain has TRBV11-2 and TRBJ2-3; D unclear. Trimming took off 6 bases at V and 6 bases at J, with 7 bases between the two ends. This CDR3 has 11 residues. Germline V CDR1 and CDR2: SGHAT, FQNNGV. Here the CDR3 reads CASSLSDTQYF. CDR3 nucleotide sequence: TGTGCCAGCAGTCTTTCGGATACGCAGTATTTT.

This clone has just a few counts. In DNA, the CDR3 is TGTGCCAGCAGCGGACCGGGACTAGCGGAAGAGACCCAGTACTTC. Translation gives CASSGPGLAEETQYF. The chain carries TRBV5-4 and TRBJ2-5; 11 positions agree with TRBD2. The CDR3 covers 15 residues. V lost 4 bases, J lost 3 bases, and 5 bases stayed unmatched. Germline CDR1 and CDR2: SGHNT and YYREEE (reference sequence).